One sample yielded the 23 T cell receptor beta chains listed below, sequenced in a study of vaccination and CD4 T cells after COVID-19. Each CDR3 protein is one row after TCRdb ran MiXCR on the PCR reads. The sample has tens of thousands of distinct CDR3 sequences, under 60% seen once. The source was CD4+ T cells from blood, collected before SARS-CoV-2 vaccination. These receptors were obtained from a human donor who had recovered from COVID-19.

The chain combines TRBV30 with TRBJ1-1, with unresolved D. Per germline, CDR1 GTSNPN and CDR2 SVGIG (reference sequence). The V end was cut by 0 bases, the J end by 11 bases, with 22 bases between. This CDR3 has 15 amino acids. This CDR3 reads CAWSVGPAPSSGAFF. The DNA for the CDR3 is TGTGCCTGGAGTGTCGGTCCAGCTCCCTCATCGGGGGCTTTCTTT.

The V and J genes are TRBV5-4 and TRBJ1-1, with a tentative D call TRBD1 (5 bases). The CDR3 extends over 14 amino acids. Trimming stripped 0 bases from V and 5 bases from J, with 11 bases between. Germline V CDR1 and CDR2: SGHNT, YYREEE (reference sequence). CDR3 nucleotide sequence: TGTGCCAGCAGCTTGGAGGGAGGGGTAACTGAAGCTTTCTTT. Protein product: CASSLEGGVTEAFF.

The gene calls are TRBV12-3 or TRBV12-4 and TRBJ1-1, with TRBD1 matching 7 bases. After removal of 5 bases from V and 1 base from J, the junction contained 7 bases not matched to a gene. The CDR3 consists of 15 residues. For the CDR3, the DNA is TGTGCCAGCAGTCCCCGGACAGGATGGAACACTGAAGCTTTCTTT. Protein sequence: CASSPRTGWNTEAFF.

CDR3 protein: CASSAGTSQLHEQFF. Written as DNA, the CDR3 is TGTGCCAGCAGTGCAGGGACTAGCCAATTGCATGAGCAGTTCTTC. The V and J genes are TRBV2 and TRBJ2-1, with TRBD2 matching 9 bases. After removal of 4 bases from V and 8 bases from J, the junction contained 9 bases not matched to a gene. Germline-derived CDR1 and CDR2 are SNHLY and FYNNEI. CDR3 length: 15 residues.

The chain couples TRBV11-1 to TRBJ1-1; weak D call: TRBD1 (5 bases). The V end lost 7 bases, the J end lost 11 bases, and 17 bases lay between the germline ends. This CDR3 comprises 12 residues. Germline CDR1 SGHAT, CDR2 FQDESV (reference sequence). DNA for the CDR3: TGTGCCAGCAACAACTGGCCAGGGTACGCTTTCTTT. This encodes CASNNWPGYAFF.

CDR3 coding DNA: TGTGCCAGCCGTGTGGGTTCTGGAAACACCATATATTTT. The encoded protein is CASRVGSGNTIYF. V usage is TRBV28 and J usage is TRBJ1-3; unclear D gene. Germline values: CDR1 MDHEN, CDR2 SYDVKM. The CDR3 runs to 13 residues. Trimming removed 8 bases at V and 1 base at J, with 9 bases between.

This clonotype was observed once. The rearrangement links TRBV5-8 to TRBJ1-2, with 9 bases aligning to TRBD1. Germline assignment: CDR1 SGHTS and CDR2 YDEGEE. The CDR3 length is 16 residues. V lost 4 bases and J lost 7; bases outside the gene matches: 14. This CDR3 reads CASSGGPLTGGLGYTF. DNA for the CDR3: TGTGCCAGCAGCGGAGGCCCCCTAACAGGGGGCCTTGGCTACACCTTC.

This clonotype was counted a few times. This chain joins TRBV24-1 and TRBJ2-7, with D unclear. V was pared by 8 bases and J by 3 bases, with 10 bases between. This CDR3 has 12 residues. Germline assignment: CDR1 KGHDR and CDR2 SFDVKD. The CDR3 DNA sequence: TGTGCCACCAATAGGAGTCTCTACGAGCAGTACTTC. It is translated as CATNRSLYEQYF.

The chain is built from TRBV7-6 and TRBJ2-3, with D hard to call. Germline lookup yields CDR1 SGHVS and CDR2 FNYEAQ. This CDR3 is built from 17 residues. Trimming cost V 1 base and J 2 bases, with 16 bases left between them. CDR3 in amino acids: CASSLGSPGAFTDTQYF. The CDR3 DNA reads TGTGCCAGCAGCTTAGGCAGTCCGGGCGCGTTCACAGATACGCAGTATTTT.

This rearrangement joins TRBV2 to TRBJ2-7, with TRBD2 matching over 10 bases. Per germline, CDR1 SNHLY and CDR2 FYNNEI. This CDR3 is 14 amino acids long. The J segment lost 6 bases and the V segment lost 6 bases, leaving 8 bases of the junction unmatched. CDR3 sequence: CASRVAGGSGEQYF. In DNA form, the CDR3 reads TGTGCCAGCAGGGTAGCGGGAGGATCCGGCGAGCAGTACTTC.

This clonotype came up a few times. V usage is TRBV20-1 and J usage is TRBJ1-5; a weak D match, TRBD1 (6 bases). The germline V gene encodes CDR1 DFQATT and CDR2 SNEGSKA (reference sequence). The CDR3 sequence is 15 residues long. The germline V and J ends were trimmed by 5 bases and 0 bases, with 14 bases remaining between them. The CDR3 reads CSAAGQRFSNQPQHF. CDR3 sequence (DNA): TGCAGTGCTGCTGGACAGCGATTTAGCAATCAGCCCCAGCATTTT.

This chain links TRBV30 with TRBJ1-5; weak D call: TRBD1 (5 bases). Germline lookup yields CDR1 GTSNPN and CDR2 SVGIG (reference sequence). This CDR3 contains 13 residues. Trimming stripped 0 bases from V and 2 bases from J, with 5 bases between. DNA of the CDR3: TGTGCCTGGAGTGTACAGGGCAATCAGCCCCAGCATTTT. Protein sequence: CAWSVQGNQPQHF.

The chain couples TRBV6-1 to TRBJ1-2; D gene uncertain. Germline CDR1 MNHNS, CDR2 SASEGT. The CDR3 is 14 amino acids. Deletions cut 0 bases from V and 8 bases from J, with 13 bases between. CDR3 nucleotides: TGTGCCAGCAGTGAAGCCCCCCCGATGGGGGGCTACACCTTC. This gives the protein CASSEAPPMGGYTF.

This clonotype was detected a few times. The CDR3: CASSLSSRTSGRYTQYF. CDR3 coding DNA: TGTGCCAGCAGTTTATCGTCCAGGACTAGCGGTCGGTATACGCAGTATTTT. The chain combines TRBV27 with TRBJ2-3; 10 bases agree with TRBD2. Germline CDR1 MNHEY, CDR2 SMNVEV (reference sequence). Unmatched junction bases numbered 10, after V lost 0 bases and J lost 7 bases. The CDR3 loop spans 17 amino acids.

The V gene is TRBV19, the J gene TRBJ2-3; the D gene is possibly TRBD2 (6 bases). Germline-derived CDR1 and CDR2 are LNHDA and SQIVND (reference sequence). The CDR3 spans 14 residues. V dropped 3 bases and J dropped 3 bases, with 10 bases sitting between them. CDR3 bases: TGTGCCAGTAGTATCTCCGGGACTACAGATACGCAGTATTTT. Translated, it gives CASSISGTTDTQYF.

The CDR3 region is CASSTSWGEQYF. The CDR3 DNA reads TGTGCCAGCAGTACCTCCTGGGGCGAGCAGTACTTC. This sequence joins TRBV27 and TRBJ2-7; D gene unclear. CDR1 MNHEY and CDR2 SMNVEV come from the germline V gene (reference sequence). Trimming took 5 bases from V and 6 from J, leaving 11 bases between them. The CDR3 spans 12 residues.

CDR3 protein: CASSQKPVQLNQPQHF. Written as DNA, the CDR3 is TGCGCCAGCAGTCAAAAGCCGGTCCAACTCAATCAGCCCCAGCATTTT. The V and J genes are TRBV23-1 and TRBJ1-5, with unresolved D. TRBV23-1 carries the ORF label, with uncertain function. The CDR3 is made up of 16 amino acids. The V gene lost 2 bases and the J gene lost 3 bases, with 14 bases spanning the gap.

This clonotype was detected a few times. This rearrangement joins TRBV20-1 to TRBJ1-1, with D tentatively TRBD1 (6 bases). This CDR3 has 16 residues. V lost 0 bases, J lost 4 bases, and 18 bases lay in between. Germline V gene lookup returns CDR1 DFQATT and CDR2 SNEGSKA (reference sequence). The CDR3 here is CSARDPGHGGITEAFF. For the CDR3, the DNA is TGCAGTGCTAGAGATCCGGGACATGGGGGGATCACTGAAGCTTTCTTT.

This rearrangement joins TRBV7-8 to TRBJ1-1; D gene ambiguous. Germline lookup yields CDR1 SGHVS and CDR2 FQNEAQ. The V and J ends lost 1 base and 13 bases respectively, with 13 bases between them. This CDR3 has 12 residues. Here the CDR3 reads CASSLDNQKFFF. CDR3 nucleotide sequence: TGTGCCAGCAGCTTAGACAATCAGAAGTTTTTCTTT. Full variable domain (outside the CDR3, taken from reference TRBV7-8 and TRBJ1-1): GAGVSQSPRYKVAKRGQDVALRCDPISGHVSLFWYQQALGQGPEFLTYFQNEAQLDKSGLPSDRFFAERPEGSVSTLKIQRTQQEDSAVYLCASSLDNQKFFFGQGTRLTVV.

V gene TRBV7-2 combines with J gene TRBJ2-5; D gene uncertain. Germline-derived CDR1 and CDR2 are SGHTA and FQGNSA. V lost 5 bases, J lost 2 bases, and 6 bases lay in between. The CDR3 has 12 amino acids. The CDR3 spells CASSQIQETQYF. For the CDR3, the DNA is TGTGCCAGCAGCCAAATTCAAGAGACCCAGTACTTC.

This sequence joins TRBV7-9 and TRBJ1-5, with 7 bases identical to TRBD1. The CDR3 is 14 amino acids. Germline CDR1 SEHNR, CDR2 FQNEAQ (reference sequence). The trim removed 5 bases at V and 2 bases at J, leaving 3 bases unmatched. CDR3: CASSADRGNQPQHF. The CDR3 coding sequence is TGTGCCAGCAGCGCCGACAGGGGCAATCAGCCCCAGCATTTT.

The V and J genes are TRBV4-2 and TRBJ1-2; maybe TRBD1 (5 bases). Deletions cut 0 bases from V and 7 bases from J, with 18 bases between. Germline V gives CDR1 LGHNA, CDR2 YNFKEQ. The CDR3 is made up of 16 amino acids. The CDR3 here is CASSQEIYTGRFGYTF. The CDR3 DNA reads TGTGCCAGCAGCCAAGAAATTTATACGGGGCGGTTTGGCTACACCTTC.

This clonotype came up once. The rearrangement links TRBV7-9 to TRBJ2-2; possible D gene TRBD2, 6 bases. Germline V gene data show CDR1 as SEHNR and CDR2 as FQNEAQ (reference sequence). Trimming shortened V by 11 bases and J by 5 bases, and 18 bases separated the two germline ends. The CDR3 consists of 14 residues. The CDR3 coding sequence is TGTGCCTGTACGGTGCGGGACGAGACCGGGGAGCTGTTTTTT. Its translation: CACTVRDETGELFF.